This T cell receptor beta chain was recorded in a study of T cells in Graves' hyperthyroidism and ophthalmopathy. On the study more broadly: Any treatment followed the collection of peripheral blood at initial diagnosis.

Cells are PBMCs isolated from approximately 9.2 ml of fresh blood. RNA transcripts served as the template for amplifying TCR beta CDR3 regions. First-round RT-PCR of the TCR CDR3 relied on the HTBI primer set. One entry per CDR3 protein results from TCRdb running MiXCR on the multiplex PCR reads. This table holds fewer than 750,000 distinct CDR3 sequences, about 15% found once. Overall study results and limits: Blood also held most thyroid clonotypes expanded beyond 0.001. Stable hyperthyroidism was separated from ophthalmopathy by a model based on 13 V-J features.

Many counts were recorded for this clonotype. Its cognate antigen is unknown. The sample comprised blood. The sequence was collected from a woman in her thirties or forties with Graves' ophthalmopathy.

The chain's CDR3 is CASSLSLTLAGGETQYF. CDR3 DNA: TGCGCCAGCAGCTTGTCTCTCACCCTAGCGGGAGGAGAGACCCAGTACTTC. This chain links TRBV5-1 with TRBJ2-5; TRBD2 agrees at 11 bases. V lost 1 base and J lost 4; bases outside the gene matches: 9. This CDR3 contains 17 residues. Germline V lookup: CDR1 SGHRS, CDR2 YFSETQ.